The 7 T cell receptor beta chains presented below share a single source sample, sequenced in a study of T cell responses to AZD1222 COVID-19 vaccine. Only in-frame clones appear in the TCRdb table, and some are missing; sequencing was by immunoSEQ multiplex PCR. There are fewer than 150,000 clones in the sample; 80% to 90% occur only once, and about 3% lies in the top ten. The sequencing here drew on peripheral blood, taken on day 0 of AZD1222 vaccination. These receptor sequences come from an adult in good health.

V and J are TRBV7-9 and TRBJ2-5; TRBD2 is a possible D gene (5 bases). Trimming shortened V by 5 bases and J by 2 bases, and 12 bases separated the two germline ends. CDR1 SEHNR and CDR2 FQNEAQ come from the germline V gene (reference sequence). CDR3 length: 14 residues. The CDR3 DNA is TGTGCCAGCAGCCCCGGACTGATTCAAGAGACCCAGTACTTC. It translates to CASSPGLIQETQYF. Complete variable domain (other parts from reference TRBV7-9 and TRBJ2-5): DTGVSQNPRHKITKRGQNVTFRCDPISEHNRLYWYRQTLGQGPEFLTYFQNEAQLEKSRLLSDRFSAERPKGSFSTLEIQRTEQGDSAMYLCASSPGLIQETQYFGPGTRLLVL.

The chain couples TRBV28 to TRBJ1-5; D gene unclear. Trimming removed 3 bases at V and 2 bases at J, with 8 bases between. CDR3 length: 14 amino acids. Germline CDR1 MDHEN, CDR2 SYDVKM. CDR3 loop: CASSLTSRNQPQHF. DNA for the CDR3: TGTGCCAGCAGTTTGACATCCCGCAATCAGCCCCAGCATTTT.

V gene TRBV5-1 combines with J gene TRBJ2-1; 11 nucleotides line up with TRBD2. CDR1 and CDR2 from the germline V gene are SGHRS and YFSETQ. The CDR3 consists of 20 residues. V was clipped by 4 bases and J by 0 bases; unmatched bases: 15. The CDR3 protein is CASSPWGVIAGGSSYNEQFF. The DNA of the CDR3 is TGCGCCAGCAGCCCCTGGGGGGTAATAGCGGGAGGGAGCTCCTACAATGAGCAGTTCTTC.

The CDR3 loop reads CASSTSGALETQYF. For the CDR3, the DNA is TGTGCCAGTTCGACTAGCGGGGCCCTGGAGACCCAGTACTTC. The chain links TRBV28 to TRBJ2-5; 11 positions agree with TRBD2. CDR3 length: 14 residues. Looked up from germline, CDR1 is MDHEN and CDR2 is SYDVKM. The J segment lost 5 bases and the V segment lost 9 bases, leaving 8 bases of the junction unmatched.

The chain recombines TRBV5-6 with TRBJ2-5, with a possible D match to TRBD1 (5 bases). CDR3 length: 15 residues. The germline CDR1 and CDR2 sequences are SGHDT and YYEEEE. The V end lost 4 bases, the J end lost 2 bases, and 15 bases lay between the germline ends. The CDR3 DNA reads TGTGCCAGCAGCCTCTATTGGGGCCGGCAAGAGACCCAGTACTTC. Residues: CASSLYWGRQETQYF.

The genes are TRBV29-1 and TRBJ1-1, with D unresolved. Germline assignment: CDR1 SQVTM and CDR2 ANQGSEA. The germline V and J ends were trimmed by 8 bases and 5 bases, with 18 bases remaining between them. This CDR3 comprises 13 residues. In DNA, the CDR3 is TGCAGCTTTAACACCCCCGCGGGGACTGAAGCTTTCTTT. This codes for CSFNTPAGTEAFF. The complete variable domain, with remaining parts taken from reference TRBV29-1 and TRBJ1-1, reads SAVISQKPSRDICQRGTSLTIQCQVDSQVTMMFWYRQQPGQSLTLIATANQGSEATYESGFVIDKFPISRPNLTFSTLTVSNMSPEDSSIYLCSFNTPAGTEAFFGQGTRLTVV.

V is TRBV6-1 and J is TRBJ2-7; 12 bases map to TRBD1. Germline trimming cut 2 bases from V and 6 bases from J; bases unmatched to any gene: 5. CDR3 length equals 15 residues. CDR1 and CDR2 (germline): MNHNS, SASEGT. CDR3 nucleotides: TGTGCCAGCAGTGAAACGGGACAGGGGGCCATCGAGCAGTACTTC. It yields the protein CASSETGQGAIEQYF.